This entry features one T cell receptor (beta chain) sequence. The data are from a study of PD-L1 blockade in urothelial cancer. Time point specified: peripheral blood 6 weeks after treatment start. Assay used: immunoSEQ multiplex PCR; TCRdb lists only in-frame clones, some missing. The table shows 120,000 or so clones, with about 82% occurring only once. CDR3 size: 14 residues. V dropped 4 bases and J dropped 3 bases, with 12 bases sitting between them. Looked up from germline, CDR1 is MGHDK and CDR2 is SYGVNS. The sequence came from a man aged 50 to 60 with urothelial cancer. This rearrangement joins TRBV25-1 to TRBJ2-5; D gene ambiguous. This specimen consisted of PBMCs, obtained around atezolizumab (anti-PD-L1) treatment. The CDR3 here is CASSVHRAKETQYF. DNA for the CDR3: TGTGCCAGCAGTGTTCACAGAGCAAAAGAGACCCAGTACTTC.